Below, 5 T cell receptor beta chains from the same sample are listed, as sequenced in a study of control samples from healthy donors and cancer patients. The table came from immunoSEQ multiplex PCR; TCRdb's copy has only in-frame clones and leaves some out. The table has 9,500 to 15,000 clones, around 94% seen once. The sequenced sample consisted of PBMCs. These receptors came from a man in his sixties or seventies with head and neck cancer.

Worth noting for this clone: Additional DNA sequences in this sample encode the identical CDR3. The rearrangement joins TRBV7-9 to TRBJ2-5; 8 nucleotides agree with TRBD1. The CDR3 is 14 residues long. V dropped 2 bases and J dropped 2; count of bases not matched to a gene: 1. Germline V lookup: CDR1 SEHNR, CDR2 FQNEAQ (reference sequence). The CDR3 nucleotides read TGTGCCAGCAGCTTACACAGGGGGCAAGAGACCCAGTACTTC. Translating gives CASSLHRGQETQYF. Filled out from reference TRBV7-9 and TRBJ2-5, the complete variable domain reads DTGVSQNPRHKITKRGQNVTFRCDPISEHNRLYWYRQTLGQGPEFLTYFQNEAQLEKSRLLSDRFSAERPKGSFSTLEIQRTEQGDSAMYLCASSLHRGQETQYFGPGTRLLVL.

The J gene is TRBJ1-1, the V gene TRBV5-1; D perhaps matches TRBD1 (5 bases). Trimming left V 2 bases short and J 0 bases short, with 8 bases between. CDR3 length: 14 residues. Germline V lookup: CDR1 SGHRS, CDR2 YFSETQ. This CDR3 reads CASSFGTVNTEAFF. CDR3 nucleotides: TGCGCCAGCAGCTTCGGGACCGTGAACACTGAAGCTTTCTTT.

The chain links TRBV5-1 to TRBJ2-7; D is perhaps TRBD2 (5 bases). The CDR3 runs to 18 residues. The germline V gene encodes CDR1 SGHRS and CDR2 YFSETQ. The germline V and J ends were trimmed by 1 base and 2 bases, with 22 bases remaining between them. CDR3 sequence: CASSLLAPEELQTYEQYF. CDR3 sequence (DNA): TGCGCCAGCAGCTTGTTGGCACCGGAGGAGTTACAGACCTACGAGCAGTACTTC.

Written as DNA, the CDR3 is TGTGCCACCAGTGGTCGCAGCCGGCGGGACGAGCAGTACTTC. It encodes CATSGRSRRDEQYF. The chain couples TRBV24-1 to TRBJ2-7; tentative D call: TRBD2 (5 bases). Trimming removed 5 bases from V and 5 bases from J, with 15 bases in between. The CDR3 loop spans 14 amino acids. Germline assignment: CDR1 KGHDR and CDR2 SFDVKD.

The J gene is TRBJ2-3, the V gene TRBV19, with 7 bases fitting TRBD2. CDR1 and CDR2 (germline): LNHDA, SQIVND (reference sequence). The CDR3 runs to 15 residues. Trimming removed 5 bases from V and 0 bases from J; junction bases left unmatched: 5. Written as DNA, the CDR3 is TGTGCCAGTAGTGTGACTAGCCTGAGCACAGATACGCAGTATTTT. Translated, it gives CASSVTSLSTDTQYF.